The T cell receptor beta chain described here comes from a study of Tregs in tolerant kidney transplant recipients. The study, taken as a whole, reports: Findings come from small patient numbers and require larger validation.

CD4+CD25+CD127- Tregs, CD4+CD25- non-Tregs, CD4 and CD8 cells were sorted. V lost 5 bases and J 0 bases, leaving 11 bases between the germline ends. The V gene's germline CDR1 is MNHNY and CDR2 SVGAGI (reference sequence). The CDR3 covers 14 residues. This clone has only a few counts. The target antigen is unknown. Libraries were prepared by immunoSEQ multiplex PCR; TCRdb keeps only in-frame clonotypes and omits some of them. The sample holds 200,000 to 300,000 clones; about 86% are singletons and the top ten take about 0.64%. This clonotype was sampled from a human donor in good health. The rearrangement joins TRBV6-6 to TRBJ2-7; the D is unclear. Sequenced material: CD4+ T cells from blood. The CDR3 region is CASSTHASSYEQYF. The CDR3 DNA sequence: TGTGCCAGCAGTACTCACGCGAGCTCCTACGAGCAGTACTTC.